There are a few counts of the clone carrying this T cell receptor (beta chain). Losses at the gene ends were 4 bases for V and 6 bases for J; bases not matched to a gene: 4. Looked up from germline, CDR1 is SGHRS and CDR2 is YFSETQ. CDR3 length equals 14 residues. The data stem from a study of blood T cells in healthy people across ages. A sample-barcoded 5' primer and a J-beta primer mix were used in a second PCR of about 6 to 12 cycles. TCRdb re-called the 5' RACE reads through MiXCR, storing one row per CDR3 protein. The sample carries a few hundred thousand distinct CDR3 sequences, around 30% recorded once.

Sequencing was done on a sample of blood. The source of this sequence is a woman in her 70s in good health. The rearrangement joins TRBV5-1 to TRBJ2-1, with 10 bases aligning to TRBD1. In nucleotides, the CDR3 is TGCGCCAGCAGCCCGACAGGGGGCTCCAATGAGCAGTTCTTC. Translated, it gives CASSPTGGSNEQFF.